This TCR beta chain stems from a study of CD8 T cells in Susac syndrome. General observations from the study: The study recognized that the number of individuals in its TCR sequencing and HLA analysis was relatively small.

The controls, all healthy donors, were matched for age and sex. In the case of this clonotype: Its target is unknown.

With random hexamers, 0.5 to 1 ug RNA was reverse transcribed. TCRdb used MiXCR to reprocess the immunoSEQ multiplex PCR reads, holding one entry per CDR3 protein. The repertoire holds about 90,000 distinct CDR3 sequences, roughly 91% seen once, with less than 0.35% in the top ten. The CDR3 consists of 13 residues. Trimming left V 6 bases short and J 1 base short, with 6 bases between. Specimen: CD8+ T cells from PBMCs. The chain has TRBV12-3 or TRBV12-4 and TRBJ2-2, with D perhaps TRBD2 (6 bases). This clonotype originated in a human donor in good health. In nucleotides, the CDR3 is TGTGCCAGCAGGGGGGGGAACACCGGGGAGCTGTTTTTT. This gives the protein CASRGGNTGELFF.